Listed below are T cell receptor beta chains from one sample, sequenced in a study of a mutant IDH1 vaccine in newly diagnosed glioma. The method was immunoSEQ multiplex PCR; TCRdb's version includes in-frame clones alone and lacks a portion of them. The sample carries roughly 110,000 clones, roughly nine tenths recorded once. Antigens of these TCRs are unknown. The sample consisted of PBMCs, taken from a glioma patient whose treatment included an IDH1 peptide vaccine. These receptors originate from a woman aged 50 to 60 with glioma. Both conserved end residues are part of each CDR3. D genes are given only for firm matches. Expanded clones are given a class, and other clones once, few, many or no size at all.

TRBV4-1	TRBJ2-1	.	.	CASSAPGTLLDEQFF	TGCGCCAGCAGCGCCCCTGGGACATTATTGGATGAGCAGTTCTTC
TRBV2	TRBJ1-5	.	.	CASRRDSNQPQHF	TGTGCCAGCAGGAGGGATAGCAATCAGCCCCAGCATTTT
TRBV9	TRBJ1-3	.	TRBD1	CASSIRDRGFGGNTIYF	TGTGCCAGCAGCATCCGGGACAGGGGTTTCGGTGGAAACACCATATATTTT
TRBV19	TRBJ1-5	.	TRBD1	CASSITQGNQPQHF	TGTGCCAGTAGTATCACACAGGGGAATCAGCCCCAGCATTTT
TRBV27	TRBJ2-3	.	.	CASSSPGPLRDTQYF	TGTGCCAGCAGTTCGCCGGGACCGCTGCGAGATACGCAGTATTTT
TRBV7-3	TRBJ2-2	.	TRBD2	CASSAASGRAAGELFF	TGTGCCAGCAGCGCCGCTAGCGGGAGGGCCGCCGGGGAGCTGTTTTTT
TRBV7-8	TRBJ2-7	.	TRBD1	CASSKQGTSEQYF	TGTGCCAGCAGTAAACAGGGGACGAGCGAGCAGTACTTC
TRBV11-2	TRBJ2-2	few	TRBD2	CASSGLRREGGELFF	TGTGCCAGCAGCGGCCTAAGGCGGGAGGGCGGGGAGCTGTTTTTT
TRBV7-9	TRBJ2-1	.	TRBD2	CASSLPWEGPYNEQFF	TGTGCCAGCAGCTTGCCGTGGGAGGGCCCCTACAATGAGCAGTTCTTC
TRBV28	TRBJ2-1	.	TRBD2	CASSLWGSGENEQFF	TGTGCCAGCAGTTTATGGGGGAGCGGGGAGAATGAGCAGTTCTTC
TRBV2	TRBJ2-5	.	TRBD1	CASTRTGGLVSETQYF	TGTGCCAGCACCAGGACAGGGGGTTTGGTATCAGAGACCCAGTACTTC
TRBV6-5	TRBJ2-5	.	.	CASSMGGGGTQYF	TGTGCCAGCAGCATGGGGGGCGGGGGGACCCAGTACTTC
TRBV20-1	TRBJ2-1	.	.	CSAVAYNEQFF	TGCAGTGCTGTTGCGTACAATGAGCAGTTCTTC
TRBV19	TRBJ2-3	.	.	CARLDGRNTDTQYF	TGTGCCAGATTAGACGGAAGAAACACAGATACGCAGTATTTT
TRBV4-1	TRBJ1-1	.	.	CASSQLFIRVEYAEAFF	TGCGCCAGCAGCCAGCTCTTCATCCGGGTTGAGTATGCTGAAGCTTTCTTT
TRBV28	TRBJ1-1	.	TRBD1	CASRPGQGFVGFTEAFF	TGTGCCAGCAGACCGGGACAGGGGTTTGTTGGTTTCACTGAAGCTTTCTTT
TRBV5-1	TRBJ1-1	.	.	CASSLGSAGNTEAFF	TGCGCCAGCAGCTTGGGATCAGCCGGTAACACTGAAGCTTTCTTT
TRBV30	TRBJ2-7	.	.	CAQGGRRDYSYEQYF	TGTGCCCAAGGGGGTAGAAGGGACTACTCCTACGAGCAGTACTTC
TRBV6-5	TRBJ2-7	.	.	CASSETGSGYEQYF	TGTGCCAGCAGTGAGACAGGATCAGGCTACGAGCAGTACTTC
TRBV5-1	TRBJ2-7	.	.	CASRPSSYEQYF	TGCGCCAGCAGGCCCAGCTCCTACGAGCAGTACTTC
TRBV4-1	TRBJ1-1	.	.	CASSLLASNTEAFF	TGCGCCAGCAGCCTCTTAGCTTCAAACACTGAAGCTTTCTTT
TRBV2	TRBJ2-5	once	.	CASSVRVETQYF	TGTGCCAGCAGTGTTCGGGTCGAGACCCAGTACTTC
TRBV14	TRBJ2-7	few	.	CASSQGTLREQYF	TGTGCCAGCAGCCAGGGTACTCTCCGTGAGCAGTACTTC
TRBV25-1	TRBJ1-2	.	TRBD1	CASSEGTGKFYGYTF	TGTGCCAGCAGTGAGGGGACAGGGAAGTTCTATGGCTACACCTTC
TRBV5-7	TRBJ1-5	.	.	CASSPFKLTEDSNQPQHF	TGTGCCAGCAGCCCCTTCAAGCTGACAGAAGATAGCAATCAGCCCCAGCATTTT
TRBV19	TRBJ2-7	few	TRBD2	CASSIRAGGLGYSSEQYF	TGTGCCAGTAGTATCCGAGCGGGAGGGTTGGGATACTCGTCCGAGCAGTACTTC
TRBV19	TRBJ2-7	.	TRBD1	CASTDPLQGANEQYF	TGTGCCAGTACCGACCCTTTGCAGGGGGCTAACGAGCAGTACTTC
TRBV10-3	TRBJ1-6	.	.	CAMHRDINSPLHF	TGTGCCATGCACCGGGACATTAATTCACCCCTCCACTTT
TRBV5-8	TRBJ2-7	.	.	CASSTTPLRADEQYF	TGTGCCAGCAGCACCACCCCGCTAAGGGCGGACGAGCAGTACTTC
TRBV6-1	TRBJ1-4	.	.	CASSEGRILREKLFF	TGTGCCAGCAGTGAAGGGAGGATTTTACGTGAAAAACTGTTTTTT
TRBV27	TRBJ1-2	.	.	CASSSRGMGRGNGYTF	TGTGCCAGCAGTTCAAGGGGCATGGGAAGGGGAAATGGCTACACCTTC
TRBV2	TRBJ2-3	.	TRBD1	CASSQDRGGTDTQYF	TGTGCCAGCAGCCAGGACAGGGGAGGCACAGATACGCAGTATTTT
TRBV5-1	TRBJ2-7	.	.	CASSPGYEQYF	TGCGCCAGCAGCCCCGGGTACGAGCAGTACTTC